The clone carrying this T cell receptor beta chain has only one observation. Its target is not known. V was cut by 3 bases and J by 7 bases, with 13 bases left in between. Germline loops: CDR1 LNHDA, CDR2 SQIVND (reference sequence). CDR3 length: 14 residues. The data originate from a study of T cell responses to AZD1222 COVID-19 vaccine. Findings and limits, study-wide: Increased Spike-specific TCR breadth and depth were observed after two AZD1222 doses. Nearly half of spike-specific TCRs reportedly go after variant regions that carry no mutations.

TCRdb's copy holds only in-frame clones and misses some; the assay was immunoSEQ multiplex PCR. The table shows about 73,000 clones, with 89% occurring only once. Pooled in the analysis were second doses at about 4 or about 12 weeks. The receptor was derived from an adult who received the AZD1222 COVID-19 vaccine. The rearrangement links TRBV19 to TRBJ2-4; possibly TRBD1 for D (5 bases). The source was peripheral blood, collected 28 days after the second AZD1222 dose. The CDR3 protein is CASSIGQGVNIQYF. The DNA of the CDR3 is TGTGCCAGTAGTATTGGGCAGGGTGTCAACATTCAGTACTTC.